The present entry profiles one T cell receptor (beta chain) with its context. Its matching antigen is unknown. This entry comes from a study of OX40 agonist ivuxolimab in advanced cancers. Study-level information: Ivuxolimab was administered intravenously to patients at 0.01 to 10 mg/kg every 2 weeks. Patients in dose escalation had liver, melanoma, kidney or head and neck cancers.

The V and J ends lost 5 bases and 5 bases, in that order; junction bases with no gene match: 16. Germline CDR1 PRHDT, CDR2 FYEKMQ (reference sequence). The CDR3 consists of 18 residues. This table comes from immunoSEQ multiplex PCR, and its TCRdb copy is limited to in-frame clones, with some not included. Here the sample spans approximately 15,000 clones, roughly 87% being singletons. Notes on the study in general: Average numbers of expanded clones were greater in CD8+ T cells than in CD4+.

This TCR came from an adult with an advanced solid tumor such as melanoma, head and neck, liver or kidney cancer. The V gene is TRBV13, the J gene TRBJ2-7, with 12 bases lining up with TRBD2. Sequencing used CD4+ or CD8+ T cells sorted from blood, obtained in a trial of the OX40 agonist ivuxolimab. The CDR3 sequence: CASSPYPSTSGRGDEQYF. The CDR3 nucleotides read TGTGCCAGCAGCCCCTACCCTTCGACTAGCGGGAGAGGCGACGAGCAGTACTTC.